The 16 T cell receptor beta chains listed next were all sequenced from one sample in a study of T cells in narcolepsy. Using immunoSEQ multiplex PCR, the repertoire was profiled, and TCRdb retains in-frame clones only, with some absent. Among 7,000 to 10,000 clones listed, about 61% were seen once. Sequencing was done on a sample of CD45RA- memory CD8+ T cells from PBMCs. The receptors here all came from a human donor with narcolepsy.

This clone turned up a few times. This chain connects TRBV7-9 to TRBJ1-4; D might be TRBD1 (5 bases). Germline assignment: CDR1 SEHNR and CDR2 FQNEAQ (reference sequence). V was pared by 3 bases and J by 3 bases, with 14 bases between. This CDR3 is built from 16 residues. CDR3 nucleotides: TGTGCCAGCAGCTTCGGAGGGGAAGGGGCTAATGAAAAACTGTTTTTT. It specifies CASSFGGEGANEKLFF. The complete variable domain, with remaining parts taken from reference TRBV7-9 and TRBJ1-4, reads DTGVSQNPRHKITKRGQNVTFRCDPISEHNRLYWYRQTLGQGPEFLTYFQNEAQLEKSRLLSDRFSAERPKGSFSTLEIQRTEQGDSAMYLCASSFGGEGANEKLFFGSGTQLSVL.

The chain has TRBV5-6 and TRBJ1-3; TRBD1 matches 7 bases. Looked up from germline, CDR1 is SGHDT and CDR2 is YYEEEE. V was clipped by 4 bases and J by 0 bases; unmatched bases: 4. The CDR3 totals 15 residues. The CDR3 reads CASSRQGSSGNTIYF. The CDR3 DNA reads TGTGCCAGCAGCCGACAGGGTAGCTCTGGAAACACCATATATTTT.

This clone was seen only a few times. The sample holds other DNA sequences that translate to the same CDR3. J is TRBJ2-3 and V is TRBV11-2; D gene unclear. Between the trimmed V and J ends, which lost 3 bases and 2 bases, there was a span of 3 bases. Germline-derived CDR1 and CDR2 are SGHAT and FQNNGV. CDR3 length: 12 amino acids. The CDR3, as DNA: TGTGCCAGCAGCTTGGCCACAGATACGCAGTATTTT. The encoded protein is CASSLATDTQYF.

In its sample, this clone is large (0.1 to 1%). Here the CDR3 reads CASSYSGTETYGYTF. The DNA of the CDR3 is TGTGCCAGCAGTTACTCCGGGACCGAAACCTATGGCTACACCTTC. The chain has TRBV5-8 and TRBJ1-2; perhaps TRBD1 as D (5 bases). The CDR3 extends over 15 amino acids. Germline V gene lookup returns CDR1 SGHTS and CDR2 YDEGEE. The germline V and J ends were trimmed by 5 bases and 4 bases, with 18 bases remaining between them.

The CDR3, as DNA: TGTGCCACCTTAGCGGGGGGGCAACAAGAGACCCAGTACTTC. Protein: CATLAGGQQETQYF. V gene TRBV28 combines with J gene TRBJ2-5, with 11 bases fitting TRBD2. This CDR3 region has 14 residues. Germline values: CDR1 MDHEN, CDR2 SYDVKM. V trimming: 10 bases; J trimming: 2 bases; junction bases outside the gene matches: 6.

Comments on this clone: Other DNA sequences in the sample encode the same CDR3. The V call is TRBV4-3, the J call TRBJ2-7, with D possibly TRBD2 on 5 matching bases. The CDR3 totals 14 residues. In germline, CDR1 is LGHNA, CDR2 YSLEER. Trimming pared 2 bases from V and 2 bases from J, leaving 10 bases between. For the CDR3, the DNA is TGCGCCAGCAGCCAATTTGGAGGAGCCTACGAGCAGTACTTC. Translated, it gives CASSQFGGAYEQYF.

This clone ranks as large. This sample also contains other DNA sequences that code for the same CDR3. The V gene is TRBV4-1, the J gene TRBJ2-1; D remains unclear. This CDR3 comprises 13 residues. Trimming removed 3 bases at V and 2 bases at J, with 5 bases between. The germline V gene has CDR1 MGHRA and CDR2 YSYEKL. In DNA form, the CDR3 reads TGCGCCAGCAGCCATTACACCTACAATGAGCAGTTCTTC. Translated, it gives CASSHYTYNEQFF.

This clone has a handful of counts. At one end the junction does not follow the germline gene, possibly because of a read error. The chain links TRBV19 to TRBJ1-1; no clear D gene. The CDR3 runs 12 residues. CDR1 LNHDA and CDR2 SQIVND come from the germline V gene (reference sequence). The CDR3 spells CASSIGGLEAFF. In DNA, the CDR3 is TGTGCCAGCAGTATCGGCGGGCTCGAAGCTTTCTTT.

This chain connects TRBV7-9 to TRBJ2-1; possibly TRBD1 or TRBD2 for D (5 bases each). Germline CDR1 SEHNR, CDR2 FQNEAQ (reference sequence). The CDR3 is made up of 16 amino acids. V lost 7 bases, J lost 1 base, and 17 bases lay in between. The CDR3 region is CASIESGTASYNEQFF. DNA of the CDR3: TGTGCCAGCATAGAATCCGGGACCGCTTCCTACAATGAGCAGTTCTTC.

The V gene is TRBV19, the J gene TRBJ1-1, with no clear D. Trimming shortened V by 5 bases and J by 7 bases, and 17 bases separated the two germline ends. This CDR3 is built from 14 residues. Germline V gene lookup returns CDR1 LNHDA and CDR2 SQIVND (reference sequence). In nucleotides, the CDR3 is TGTGCCAGTAGTCCCGGAAGGGAGAGTGATGAAGCTTTCTTT. Amino acid sequence: CASSPGRESDEAFF.

The V call is TRBV29-1, the J call TRBJ2-3; 9 positions match TRBD1. The CDR3 is made up of 16 amino acids. Germline trimming cut 4 bases from V and 6 bases from J; bases unmatched to any gene: 14. The germline gives CDR1 SQVTM, CDR2 ANQGSEA. For the CDR3, the DNA is TGCAGCGTTGGGGGCGTGGGACAGGGCGCCGTTGATACGCAGTATTTT. Protein sequence: CSVGGVGQGAVDTQYF.

J is TRBJ1-3 and V is TRBV6-5; D possibly corresponds to TRBD1 (6 bases). CDR1 and CDR2 (germline): MNHEY, SVGAGI. Trimming left V 6 bases short and J 4 bases short, with 13 bases between. CDR3 size: 14 residues. This CDR3 is CASSKGVEGNTIYF. The CDR3 bases are TGTGCCAGCAGCAAGGGGGTAGAAGGAAACACCATATATTTT.

The gene calls are TRBV7-8 and TRBJ2-1; 8 nucleotides line up with TRBD2. Germline V gene lookup returns CDR1 SGHVS and CDR2 FQNEAQ. V shed 3 bases and J 5 bases; nucleotides not matched to a gene: 6. This CDR3 is 15 amino acids long. Written as DNA, the CDR3 is TGTGCCAGCAGCTTGTGGGGACTAGGGGACAATGAGCAGTTCTTC. It codes for CASSLWGLGDNEQFF.

This clone turned up a few times. The rearrangement uses TRBV25-1 and TRBJ1-2; D is unclear. There are 12 residues in the CDR3. Deletions cut 6 bases from V and 8 bases from J, with 13 bases between. Germline assignment: CDR1 MGHDK and CDR2 SYGVNS. CDR3 loop: CASSLPGRGYTF. As DNA, the CDR3 is TGTGCCAGCAGCCTCCCCGGACGAGGCTACACCTTC.

DNA for the CDR3: TGTGCCAGCAGTCCCCGGCGGACTAGCGGGGGAGAGCAGTACTTC. Translating it yields CASSPRRTSGGEQYF. The V and J genes are TRBV27 and TRBJ2-5, with 13 bases that match TRBD2. The CDR3 covers 15 residues. Germline V lookup: CDR1 MNHEY, CDR2 SMNVEV (reference sequence). V lost 5 bases and J lost 11; bases outside the gene matches: 11.

The J gene is TRBJ1-4, the V gene TRBV15, with a tentative D call TRBD1 (5 bases). The CDR3 runs 16 residues. V gave up 5 bases and J gave up 7 bases, with 20 bases separating them. Germline lookup yields CDR1 LNHNV and CDR2 YYDKDF (reference sequence). The CDR3 coding sequence is TGTGCCACCAGCGCTAATTCCGGGTCCGGGGGTGAAAAACTGTTTTTT. It is translated as CATSANSGSGGEKLFF. Combining the CDR3 with reference TRBV15 and TRBJ1-4 gives the whole variable domain DAMVIQNPRYQVTQFGKPVTLSCSQTLNHNVMYWYQQKSSQAPKLLFHYYDKDFNNEADTPDNFQSRRPNTSFCFLDIRSPGLGDTAMYLCATSANSGSGGEKLFFGSGTQLSVL.